The clone carrying this TCR beta chain appeared a few times. Its antigen remains unidentified. The CDR3 is 14 residues long. Trimming took 0 bases from V and 11 from J, leaving 16 bases between them. Per germline, CDR1 MNHEY and CDR2 SVGAGI. This sample was included in a study of neoadjuvant anti-PD-1 for oral cavity cancer. In the study overall: Before surgery, most patients got three to four biweekly 3 mg/kg nivolumab doses.

Survey sequencing of tumors mostly used about 4.8 ug DNA, two replicates. Clones were read by immunoSEQ multiplex PCR, and TCRdb kept only the in-frame ones, dropping some. This table has approximately 16,000 clones, approximately 40% appearing once. General study findings and limits: Higher pretreatment blood Treg/Th17 ratios correlated with higher pretreatment blood and lower post-treatment tumor TCRbeta clonality. TCR analyses covered only three patients per response group.

Indicated time point: after neoadjuvant nivolumab, at surgical resection. Material: tumor tissue, obtained after nivolumab (anti-PD-1) treatment. The source is a person aged 40 to 85 with oral cavity squamous cell carcinoma. This chain uses TRBV6-5 with TRBJ1-1; no clear D gene. CDR3 nucleotide sequence: TGTGCCAGCAGTTACTCGGACTTGACTCCTCAGGCTTTCTTT. This translates into CASSYSDLTPQAFF.